The entry that follows covers one TCR beta chain sequence. Its antigen is undetermined. CD8 cells classed as naive were CD45RO-negative and positively selected for CCR7, excluding terminally differentiated effector memory CD45RA+ cells. Every one of the donors was a Caucasian adult that lived in Nashville, Tennessee. This CDR3 region has 16 residues. Trimming took 4 bases from V and 0 from J, leaving 13 bases between them. CDR1 and CDR2 (germline): MNHEY, SMNVEV (reference sequence). This sample is drawn from a study of shared clonotypes between healthy human individuals. Assay: immunoSEQ multiplex PCR; the TCRdb copy retains only in-frame clones and omits some. The sample records hundreds of thousands of clones, approximately 96% being singletons. Study-level points and caveats: Sequencing depth was a factor that was expected to affect clonotype sharing among donors.

The sequence was obtained from a woman aged 25 to 39 in good health. Sequencing used naive CD8+ T cells sorted from blood. V is TRBV27 and J is TRBJ1-5; D is uncertain. Here the CDR3 DNA reads TGTGCCAGCAGTTCCGACCGGAGATATAGCAATCAGCCCCAGCATTTT. Its protein is CASSSDRRYSNQPQHF.